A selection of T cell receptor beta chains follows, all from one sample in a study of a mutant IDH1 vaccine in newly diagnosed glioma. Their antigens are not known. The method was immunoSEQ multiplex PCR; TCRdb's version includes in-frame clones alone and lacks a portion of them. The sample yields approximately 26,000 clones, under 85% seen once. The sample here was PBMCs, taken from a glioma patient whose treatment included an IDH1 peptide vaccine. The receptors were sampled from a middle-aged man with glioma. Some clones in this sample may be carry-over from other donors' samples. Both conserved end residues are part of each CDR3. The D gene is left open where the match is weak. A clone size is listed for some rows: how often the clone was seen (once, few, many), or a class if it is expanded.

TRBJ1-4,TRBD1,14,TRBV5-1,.,TGCGCCAGCAGCTCGACAGGGGGTGATGAAAAACTGTTTTTT,CASSSTGGDEKLFF
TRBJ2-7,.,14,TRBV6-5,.,TGTGCCAGCAGTTTTTCCGGGACGGCCTACGAGCAGTACTTC,CASSFSGTAYEQYF
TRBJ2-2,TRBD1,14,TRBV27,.,TGTGCCAGCAGCTTAGACAGGGAAGACGGGGAGCTGTTTTTT,CASSLDREDGELFF
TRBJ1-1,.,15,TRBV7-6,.,TGTGCCAGCAGCCCCGACCGAGAGGGTGGAACTGAAGCTTTCTTT,CASSPDREGGTEAFF
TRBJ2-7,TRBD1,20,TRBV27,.,TGTGCCAGCAGTTTTGGGCCTGTCGGGGACAGGGTGACAGCCTACTACGAGCAGTACTTC,CASSFGPVGDRVTAYYEQYF
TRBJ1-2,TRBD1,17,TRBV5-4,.,TGTGCCAGCAGCTTGTGGACAGGACCTGTGCCCCTCTATGGCTACACCTTC,CASSLWTGPVPLYGYTF
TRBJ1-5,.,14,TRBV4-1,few,TGCGCCAGCAGCCAAGATTTATCGGGCCAGCCCCAGCATTTT,CASSQDLSGQPQHF
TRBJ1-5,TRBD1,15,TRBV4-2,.,TGTGCCAGCAGCCAAAGTTGGACAGGGGCTCAGCCCCAGCATTTT,CASSQSWTGAQPQHF
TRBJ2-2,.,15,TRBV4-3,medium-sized,TGCGCCAGCAGCCCTAATTACAGGCTTACCGGGGAGCTGTTTTTT,CASSPNYRLTGELFF
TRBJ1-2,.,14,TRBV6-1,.,TGTGCCAGCAGTCTGATCCGGGACACCCGGTTTAACACCTTC,CASSLIRDTRFNTF
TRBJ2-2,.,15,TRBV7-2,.,TGTGCCAGCAGCTCCCGGGCTCTTATAGCCGGGGAGCTGTTTTTT,CASSSRALIAGELFF
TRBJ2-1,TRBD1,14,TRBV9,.,TGTGCCAGCAGCTTAAGCGCCAGGGGGAATGAGCAGTTCTTC,CASSLSARGNEQFF
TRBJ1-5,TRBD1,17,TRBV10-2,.,TGCGCCAGCAGTGAGTTCTCGGGACAGGGGGCTTGGCAGCCCCAGCATTTT,CASSEFSGQGAWQPQHF
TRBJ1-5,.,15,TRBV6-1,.,TGTGCCAGCAGTGAAGCAAGGTGGGGCCCAGGGCCCCAGCATTTT,CASSEARWGPGPQHF
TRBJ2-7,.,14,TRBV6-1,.,TGTGCCAGCAGTGAAGAAGTGACAGACTACGAGCAGTACTTC,CASSEEVTDYEQYF
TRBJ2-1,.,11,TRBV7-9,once,TGTGCCATCCTGCGGTTAGCGGAAGAAGTCTTC,CAILRLAEEVF
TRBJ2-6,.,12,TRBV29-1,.,TGCAGCGTTGCATGGGAGGCCAACGTCCTGACTTTC,CSVAWEANVLTF
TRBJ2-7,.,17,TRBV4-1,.,TGCGCCAGCAGCCAAGAAGGGCGCAACCGTTTTTCCTACGAGCAGTACTTC,CASSQEGRNRFSYEQYF
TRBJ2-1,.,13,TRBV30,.,TGTGCCTGGAGTGGTGGGGGAGGTAGAGAGCAGTTCTTC,CAWSGGGGREQFF
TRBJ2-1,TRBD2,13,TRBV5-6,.,TGTGCCAGCAGCCTAAGCGGGGTTGATGAGCAGTTCTTC,CASSLSGVDEQFF
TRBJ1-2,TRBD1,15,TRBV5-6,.,TGTGCCAGCAGTACCGGGACAGGGCTTGACTATGGCTACACCTTC,CASSTGTGLDYGYTF
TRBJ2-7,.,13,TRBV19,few,TGTGCCAGTAGTCTCACAGGGACCTACGAGCAGTACTTC,CASSLTGTYEQYF
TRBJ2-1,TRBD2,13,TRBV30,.,TGTGCCTGGAGTTCCGATTGGGGGGGGGAGCAGTTCTTC,CAWSSDWGGEQFF
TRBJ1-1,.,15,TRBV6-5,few,TGTGCCAGCAGTTACTCTGGCAGCGGGAACACTGAAGCTTTCTTT,CASSYSGSGNTEAFF
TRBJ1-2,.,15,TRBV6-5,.,TGTGCCAGCAGTTATCGAGGCGGACTAAACTATGGCTACACCTTC,CASSYRGGLNYGYTF
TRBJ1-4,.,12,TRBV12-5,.,TGTGCTAGCGGGGTGGGGGCTGAAAAACTGTTTTTT,CASGVGAEKLFF
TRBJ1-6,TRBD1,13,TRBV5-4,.,TGTGCCAGCAGCCCGGACAGGGCTTCACCCCTCCACTTT,CASSPDRASPLHF
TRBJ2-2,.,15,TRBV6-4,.,TGTGCCAGCAGTGACACCAGGGCGGCCACCGGGGAGCTGTTTTTT,CASSDTRAATGELFF
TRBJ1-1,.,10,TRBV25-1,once,TGTGCCAGCAGTGAGGGTCGGGCTTTCTTT,CASSEGRAFF
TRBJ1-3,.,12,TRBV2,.,TGTGCCACTATGCAACAAGGAAACACCATATATTTT,CATMQQGNTIYF
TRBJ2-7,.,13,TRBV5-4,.,TGTGCCAGCAGCTTGGAGCGTTTCTACGAGCAGTACTTC,CASSLERFYEQYF
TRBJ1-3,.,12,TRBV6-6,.,TGTGCCAGCAGAGCGGGGGGAAACACCATATATTTT,CASRAGGNTIYF
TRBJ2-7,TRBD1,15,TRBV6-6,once,TGTGCCAGCAGTAGACAGGGAGCGTTTTCCTACGAGCAGTACTTC,CASSRQGAFSYEQYF
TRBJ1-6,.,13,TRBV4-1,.,TGCGCCAGCAGCCAAGTCGGGCATTCACCCCTCCACTTT,CASSQVGHSPLHF
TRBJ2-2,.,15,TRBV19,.,TGTGCCAGTATCCCCCCCGGTCTGTACACCGGGGAGCTGTTTTTT,CASIPPGLYTGELFF
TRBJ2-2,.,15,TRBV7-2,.,TGTGCCAGCAGCAGACGGCTACCGAACACCGGGGAGCTGTTTTTT,CASSRRLPNTGELFF
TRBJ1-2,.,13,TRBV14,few,TGTGCCAGCAGCCTGACAGACAACTATGGCTACACCTTC,CASSLTDNYGYTF
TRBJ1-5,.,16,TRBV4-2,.,TGTGCCAGCAGCGAAGGGGGATCAGGGAGAAGGCAGCCCCAGCATTTT,CASSEGGSGRRQPQHF
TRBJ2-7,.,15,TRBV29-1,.,TGCAGCGTAGTGGGGGGGCAGGGAGATTCCTACGAGCAGTACTTC,CSVVGGQGDSYEQYF
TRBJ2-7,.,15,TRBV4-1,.,TGCGCCAGCAGCCAACCGACAGTCTCGCCCTACGAGCAGTACTTC,CASSQPTVSPYEQYF
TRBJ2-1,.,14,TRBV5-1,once,TGCGCCAGCAGCTTACATCCCGGGTACAATGAGCAGTTCTTC,CASSLHPGYNEQFF
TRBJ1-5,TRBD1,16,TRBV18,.,TGTGCCAGCTCACCACCGGGACAGGGGACCAATCAGCCCCAGCATTTT,CASSPPGQGTNQPQHF
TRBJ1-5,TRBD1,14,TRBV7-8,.,TGTGCCAGCAGCGGAAGACAGGGTATTCAGCCCCAGCATTTT,CASSGRQGIQPQHF
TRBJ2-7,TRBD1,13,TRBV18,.,TGTGCCAGCTCTACGGGACAGTCCTACGAGCAGTACTTC,CASSTGQSYEQYF
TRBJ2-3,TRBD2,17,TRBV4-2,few,TGTGCCAGCAGCCAAGATAGAAGCGGGGTCTCGGCAGATACGCAGTATTTT,CASSQDRSGVSADTQYF
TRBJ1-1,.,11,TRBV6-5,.,TGTGCCAGCAGGCTGAACACTGAAGCTTTCTTT,CASRLNTEAFF
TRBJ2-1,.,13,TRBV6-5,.,TGTGCCAGCAGTTACGCAGGGTACAATGAGCAGTTCTTC,CASSYAGYNEQFF
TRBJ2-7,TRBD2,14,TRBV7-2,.,TGTGCCAGCAGCCTTAGCGGGGGGCCATACGAGCAGTACTTC,CASSLSGGPYEQYF
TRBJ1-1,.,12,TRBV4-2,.,TGTGCCAGCAGCCAAGGAAACACTGAAGCTTTCTTT,CASSQGNTEAFF
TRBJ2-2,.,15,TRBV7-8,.,TGTGCCAGCAGCTTATCCGGACCGAACACCGGGGAGCTGTTTTTT,CASSLSGPNTGELFF
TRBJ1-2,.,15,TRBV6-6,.,TGTGCCAGCAGTTACCTACAGGACGGGTCCGCGGGCTACACCTTC,CASSYLQDGSAGYTF
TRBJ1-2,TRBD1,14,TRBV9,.,TGTGCCAGCAGCGTAGAGGGGGCGCACTATGGCTACACCTTC,CASSVEGAHYGYTF
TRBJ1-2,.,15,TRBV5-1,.,TGCGCCAGCAGCGCAATTTCGGGGGGCGACTATGGCTACACCTTC,CASSAISGGDYGYTF
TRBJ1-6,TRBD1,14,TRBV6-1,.,TGTGCCAGCAGTGCGTACAGGGGCAATTCACCCCTCCACTTT,CASSAYRGNSPLHF
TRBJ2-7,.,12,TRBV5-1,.,TGCGCCAGCAGGGAACAATTTGGCGAGCAGTACTTC,CASREQFGEQYF
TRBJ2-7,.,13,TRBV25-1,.,TGTGCCAGCAGAGAATGGGGGATCGACGAGCAGTACTTC,CASREWGIDEQYF
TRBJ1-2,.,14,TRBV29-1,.,TGCAGCGTTGGGGCGTCCTGGGACACCTATGGCTACACCTTC,CSVGASWDTYGYTF
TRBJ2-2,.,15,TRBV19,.,TGTGCCAGTAGCCTACGCGACACCAACACCGGGGAGCTGTTTTTT,CASSLRDTNTGELFF
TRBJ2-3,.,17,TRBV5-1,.,TGCGCCAGCAGCTTGGGTGGGGGTCCACCCTCCACAGATACGCAGTATTTT,CASSLGGGPPSTDTQYF
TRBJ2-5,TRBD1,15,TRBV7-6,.,TGTGCCAGCAGCCGGCCGGGACAGGGTGGGGAGACCCAGTACTTC,CASSRPGQGGETQYF